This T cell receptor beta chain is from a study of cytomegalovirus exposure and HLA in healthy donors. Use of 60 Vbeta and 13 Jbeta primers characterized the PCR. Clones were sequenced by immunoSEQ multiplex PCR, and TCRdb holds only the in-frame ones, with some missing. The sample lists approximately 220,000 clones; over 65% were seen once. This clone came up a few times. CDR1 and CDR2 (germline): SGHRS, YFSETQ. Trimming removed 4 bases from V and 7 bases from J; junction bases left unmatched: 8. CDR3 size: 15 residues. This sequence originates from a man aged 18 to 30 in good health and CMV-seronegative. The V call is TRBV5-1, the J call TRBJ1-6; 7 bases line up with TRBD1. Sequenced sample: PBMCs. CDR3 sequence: CASSAGDSQNSPLHF. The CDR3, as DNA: TGCGCCAGCAGCGCCGGGGACAGTCAAAATTCACCCCTCCACTTT.